Following are 28 T cell receptor beta chains from one sample sequenced in a study of T cells after yellow fever vaccination. TCRdb reprocessed the 5' RACE reads via MiXCR and lists one record per CDR3 protein. This sample has more than 450,000 distinct CDR3 sequences, with 20% to 25% found just once. Sample: PBMCs, taken more than 20 days after the first yellow fever vaccination. These receptor sequences come from a man between 18 and 35 years old who received the YFV17D yellow fever vaccine.

This chain connects TRBV5-1 to TRBJ2-1, with 7 bases lining up with TRBD2. Germline CDR1 and CDR2: SGHRS and YFSETQ. Unmatched junction bases numbered 7, after V lost 0 bases and J lost 1 base. CDR3 size: 17 residues. The CDR3 region has the DNA TGCGCCAGCAGCTTGGGGCTAGCGGTGGGTTCCTACAATGAGCAGTTCTTC. Its translation is CASSLGLAVGSYNEQFF.

The table lists this clonotype with a few counts. The chain employs TRBV5-1 and TRBJ1-1; perhaps TRBD1 as D (5 bases). Germline CDR1 SGHRS, CDR2 YFSETQ. V dropped 1 base and J dropped 0 bases, with 16 bases sitting between them. There are 17 residues in the CDR3. The CDR3 spells CASSLRPGGPMNTEAFF. The CDR3, as DNA: TGCGCCAGCAGCTTGCGCCCCGGGGGTCCCATGAACACTGAAGCTTTCTTT.

Written as DNA, the CDR3 is TGTGCCAGCAGCAGAATGCGAACCGGGACAGGGAGGCCTTTCTACGAGCAGTACTTC. It translates to CASSRMRTGTGRPFYEQYF. The V call is TRBV21-1, the J call TRBJ2-7; the table's D call, TRBD1, has no DNA check behind it. TRBV21-1 is assigned pseudogene status. The CDR3 extends over 19 amino acids.

V and J are TRBV28 and TRBJ1-1; 9 bases line up with TRBD1. V dropped 2 bases and J dropped 4; count of bases not matched to a gene: 5. Germline-derived CDR1 and CDR2 are MDHEN and SYDVKM. There are 15 residues in the CDR3. DNA of the CDR3: TGTGCCAGCAGTTTACTGGGACAGGGTCCCACTGAAGCTTTCTTT. As protein: CASSLLGQGPTEAFF.

This clonotype came up a few times. The J gene is TRBJ1-5, the V gene TRBV7-2, with D tentatively TRBD1 (6 bases). Per germline, CDR1 SGHTA and CDR2 FQGNSA. This CDR3 region has 14 residues. V lost 3 bases and J 8 bases, leaving 14 bases between the germline ends. The CDR3 DNA follows: TGTGCCAGCAGCTTCGCAGGGGCGGACGAGCCCCAGCATTTT. Amino acid sequence: CASSFAGADEPQHF.

This clonotype showed up just a few times. The chain uses TRBV15 and TRBJ1-3; 7 bases agree with TRBD1. The length of the CDR3 is 16 residues. Germline V CDR1 and CDR2: LNHNV, YYDKDF (reference sequence). The junction had 9 bases not matched to a gene; V was cut back by 3 bases and J by 4 bases. The CDR3 is CATSRAPDRSGNTIYF. The CDR3, as DNA: TGTGCCACCAGCAGGGCCCCGGACAGGTCCGGAAACACCATATATTTT.

This clonotype has only a few counts. The chain is built from TRBV7-2 and TRBJ2-3; no firm D call. CDR3 size: 14 residues. Trimming cost V 2 bases and J 4 bases, with 10 bases left between them. Germline CDR1 reads SGHTA; CDR2 reads FQGNSA. The CDR3 sequence is CASSLRQSADTQYF. In DNA form, the CDR3 reads TGTGCCAGCAGCTTACGGCAGAGCGCAGATACGCAGTATTTT.

The rearrangement joins TRBV6-5 to TRBJ2-3, with 10 bases aligning to TRBD2. V dropped 1 base and J dropped 4; count of bases not matched to a gene: 5. Germline assignment: CDR1 MNHEY and CDR2 SVGAGI. This CDR3 comprises 16 residues. Here the CDR3 DNA reads TGTGCCAGCAGTTACTATAGCGGGGGGTTAGCAGATACGCAGTATTTT. As protein: CASSYYSGGLADTQYF.

The rearrangement joins TRBV28 to TRBJ1-5; D possibly corresponds to TRBD1 (5 bases). Germline CDR1 and CDR2: MDHEN and SYDVKM. The V and J ends lost 4 bases and 7 bases respectively, with 17 bases between them. This CDR3 is 15 amino acids long. CDR3 protein: CASSSLTGGFQPQHF. In DNA form, the CDR3 reads TGTGCCAGCAGTTCCCTTACAGGAGGGTTCCAGCCCCAGCATTTT.

This clonotype appeared a few times. This chain uses TRBV5-1 with TRBJ1-1; the D gene is possibly TRBD1 (6 bases). With 0 bases removed from V and 2 bases from J, the gap between germline ends came to 17 bases. This CDR3 spans 17 amino acids. CDR1 and CDR2 from the germline V gene are SGHRS and YFSETQ. The CDR3 protein is CASSLDSTWGLNTEAFF. CDR3 DNA: TGCGCCAGCAGCTTGGATTCCACGTGGGGGCTAAACACTGAAGCTTTCTTT.

This rearrangement joins TRBV3-1 to TRBJ2-3; D is unresolved. The CDR3 runs 11 residues. The ends were cut back, 0 bases at V and 9 bases at J, with 4 bases in the middle. CDR1 and CDR2 (germline): LGHDT, YNNKEL (reference sequence). The DNA for the CDR3 is TGTGCCAGCAGCCAAGATAAGACGCAGTATTTT. It is translated as CASSQDKTQYF.

In its sample, this clonotype was seen a few times. V usage is TRBV7-3 and J usage is TRBJ1-1; 8 nucleotides match TRBD1. CDR3 length: 15 residues. The V and J ends lost 5 bases and 4 bases, in that order; junction bases with no gene match: 9. CDR1 and CDR2 from the germline V gene are SGHTA and FQGTGA. The CDR3 here is CASSPSDRDATEAFF. The CDR3, as DNA: TGTGCCAGCAGCCCATCGGACAGGGACGCCACTGAAGCTTTCTTT.

This clonotype came up a few times. In DNA, the CDR3 is TGCGCCAGCAGCCCGGAACCGGGACAGGGGAATGGCTACACCTTC. Translating it yields CASSPEPGQGNGYTF. This chain links TRBV4-1 with TRBJ1-2; 10 positions agree with TRBD1. Trimming took 4 bases from V and 6 from J; bases not matched to a gene: 8. The CDR3 loop spans 15 amino acids. Germline values: CDR1 MGHRA, CDR2 YSYEKL.

The chain joins TRBV5-1 to TRBJ2-7, with D unclear. V lost 0 bases to trimming and J lost 3 bases, with 16 bases between them. The V gene's germline CDR1 is SGHRS and CDR2 YFSETQ. The CDR3 spans 16 residues. CDR3 region: CASSLVGWDPRYEQYF. The CDR3 region has the DNA TGCGCCAGCAGCTTGGTGGGGTGGGATCCCCGCTACGAGCAGTACTTC. Drawing the rest from reference TRBV5-1 and TRBJ2-7, the complete variable domain is KAGVTQTPRYLIKTRGQQVTLSCSPISGHRSVSWYQQTPGQGLQFLFEYFSETQRNKGNFPGRFSGRQFSNSRSEMNVSTLELGDSALYLCASSLVGWDPRYEQYFGPGTRLTVT.

This sequence joins TRBV5-1 and TRBJ2-5, with a weak D call TRBD2 (6 bases). Trimming left V 2 bases short and J 5 bases short, with 13 bases between. CDR1 is SGHRS and CDR2 is YFSETQ in the germline V gene. The CDR3 spans 14 residues. The CDR3 bases are TGCGCCAGCAGCTTTTCCGCGGGGTTGGAGACCCAGTACTTC. It encodes CASSFSAGLETQYF.

As to this clonotype: Mismatch with germline at one junction end may stem from a read error. CDR3 protein: CSAFSGTTSYNGQFF. CDR3 DNA sequence: TGCAGTGCTTTCTCCGGGACTACCTCCTACAATGGGCAGTTCTTC. The chain uses TRBV20-1 and TRBJ2-1; 7 positions agree with TRBD2. In germline, CDR1 is DFQATT, CDR2 SNEGSKA (reference sequence). The CDR3 runs to 15 residues.

The chain joins TRBV9 to TRBJ2-1; D is unresolved. The CDR3 has 13 residues. V lost 0 bases and J lost 9, with 10 bases in between. Germline assignment: CDR1 SGDLS and CDR2 YYNGEE. The CDR3 DNA follows: TGTGCCAGCAGCGTAGTGCTCATCGGTGAGCAGTTCTTC. This encodes CASSVVLIGEQFF.

This clonotype was observed a handful of times. This chain joins TRBV2 and TRBJ1-4, with D uncertain. From germline, CDR1 is SNHLY and CDR2 FYNNEI. Trimming cost V 8 bases and J 11 bases, with 12 bases left between them. This CDR3 comprises 11 residues. The CDR3 loop reads CASGFIPKLFF. The CDR3 DNA sequence: TGTGCCAGCGGTTTCATACCTAAACTGTTTTTT.

Many counts were recorded for this clonotype. This rearrangement joins TRBV5-1 to TRBJ1-1; D gene ambiguous. Trimming removed 1 base from V and 1 base from J, with 11 bases in between. Germline CDR1 is SGHRS and CDR2 is YFSETQ. The CDR3 sequence is 15 residues long. CDR3 nucleotide sequence: TGCGCCAGCAGCTTGCGGTCAATGCCGAACACTGAAGCTTTCTTT. This gives the protein CASSLRSMPNTEAFF.

The chain links TRBV28 to TRBJ2-5; 12 bases line up with TRBD2. CDR3 length equals 20 residues. J lost 7 bases, V lost 7 bases, and 25 bases had no gene match. CDR1 and CDR2 (germline): MDHEN, SYDVKM. The CDR3 DNA reads TGTGCCAGCACCCTCGCCTGGACTAGCGGGGAACTGGCCCCGTTGGGGACCCAGTACTTC. Amino acid sequence: CASTLAWTSGELAPLGTQYF.

This rearrangement joins TRBV7-9 to TRBJ2-2; the match to TRBD2 covers 7 bases. Germline V lookup: CDR1 SEHNR, CDR2 FQNEAQ (reference sequence). The V and J ends lost 4 bases and 3 bases, in that order; junction bases with no gene match: 5. The CDR3 is 15 amino acids. CDR3 in amino acids: CASSSFGGYTGELFF. DNA for the CDR3: TGTGCCAGCAGCTCCTTCGGGGGGTACACCGGGGAGCTGTTTTTT.

The chain joins TRBV6-4 to TRBJ1-2; no clear D gene. Germline V gene lookup returns CDR1 MRHNA and CDR2 SNTAGT. Between the trimmed V and J ends, which lost 4 bases and 4 bases, there was a span of 10 bases. This CDR3 has 13 residues. CDR3 loop: CASSAGPLYGYTF. The DNA for the CDR3 is TGTGCCAGCAGTGCCGGGCCCCTCTATGGCTACACCTTC.

This clonotype showed up just a few times. The J gene is TRBJ1-2, the V gene TRBV7-9, with 11 bases fitting TRBD1. Unmatched junction bases numbered 6, after V lost 1 base and J lost 8 bases. Germline V lookup: CDR1 SEHNR, CDR2 FQNEAQ (reference sequence). The CDR3 length is 15 residues. CDR3 protein: CASSLEGQGARGYTF. The CDR3 region has the DNA TGTGCCAGCAGCTTAGAAGGACAGGGGGCTCGGGGCTACACCTTC. Full variable domain (rest looked up from reference TRBV7-9 and TRBJ1-2): DTGVSQNPRHKITKRGQNVTFRCDPISEHNRLYWYRQTLGQGPEFLTYFQNEAQLEKSRLLSDRFSAERPKGSFSTLEIQRTEQGDSAMYLCASSLEGQGARGYTFGSGTRLTVV.

This clonotype has more than one count but fewer than ten. This chain connects TRBV12-3 or TRBV12-4 to TRBJ1-2; D possibly corresponds to TRBD1 (5 bases). This CDR3 has 15 amino acids. V was clipped by 3 bases and J by 1 base, with 12 bases between them. In DNA, the CDR3 is TGTGCCAGCAGTTTTGGGGGGGAAAATAACTATGGCTACACCTTC. The encoded protein is CASSFGGENNYGYTF.

V and J are TRBV27 and TRBJ1-6; no reliable D call. This CDR3 is built from 13 residues. V was cut by 2 bases and J by 7 bases, with 6 bases left in between. The germline gives CDR1 MNHEY, CDR2 SMNVEV (reference sequence). CDR3 coding DNA: TGTGCCAGCAGTTTAGGCAGCAATTCACCCCTCCACTTT. Translated: CASSLGSNSPLHF.

The chain couples TRBV9 to TRBJ2-2; 11 positions match TRBD2. The CDR3 runs to 14 residues. Germline assignment: CDR1 SGDLS and CDR2 YYNGEE. V trimming: 8 bases; J trimming: 5 bases; junction bases outside the gene matches: 5. CDR3 sequence reads: CASRSGGATGELFF. CDR3 nucleotide sequence: TGTGCCAGTCGTAGCGGGGGGGCTACCGGGGAGCTGTTTTTT.

This clonotype was counted only a few times. This chain links TRBV5-5 with TRBJ1-5; 8 bases are shared with TRBD1. Trimming cost V 4 bases and J 0 bases; bases outside gene matches: 9. The CDR3 runs 17 residues. The germline V gene has CDR1 SGHKS and CDR2 YYEKEE (reference sequence). The CDR3 region is CASSRGQVRGSNQPQHF. CDR3 bases: TGTGCCAGCAGCAGGGGACAGGTCCGAGGTAGCAATCAGCCCCAGCATTTT. Based on the CDR3 plus reference TRBV5-5 and TRBJ1-5, the full variable domain is DAGVTQSPTHLIKTRGQQVTLRCSPISGHKSVSWYQQVLGQGPQFIFQYYEKEERGRGNFPDRFSARQFPNYSSELNVNALLLGDSALYLCASSRGQVRGSNQPQHFGDGTRLSIL.

The V call is TRBV6-1, the J call TRBJ1-4; no firm D call. Trimming removed 7 bases from V and 7 bases from J, with 28 bases in between. The CDR3 covers 18 residues. Germline-derived CDR1 and CDR2 are MNHNS and SASEGT. This chain's CDR3 is CASNPTPPFSSHVEKLFF. For the CDR3, the DNA is TGTGCCAGCAACCCTACCCCCCCTTTCAGCAGCCACGTTGAAAAACTGTTTTTT.